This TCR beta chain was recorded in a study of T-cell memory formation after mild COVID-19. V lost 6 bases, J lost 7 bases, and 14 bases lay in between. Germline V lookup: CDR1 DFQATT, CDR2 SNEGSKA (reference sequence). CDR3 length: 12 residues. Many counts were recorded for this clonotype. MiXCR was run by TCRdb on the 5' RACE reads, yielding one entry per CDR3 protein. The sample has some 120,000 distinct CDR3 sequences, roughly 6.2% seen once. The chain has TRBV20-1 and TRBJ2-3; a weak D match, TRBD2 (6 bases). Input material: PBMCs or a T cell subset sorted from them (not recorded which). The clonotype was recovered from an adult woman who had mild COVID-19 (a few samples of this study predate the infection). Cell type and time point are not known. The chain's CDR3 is CSAGVGGNTQYF. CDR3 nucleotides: TGCAGTGCAGGGGTGGGGGGAAATACGCAGTATTTT.